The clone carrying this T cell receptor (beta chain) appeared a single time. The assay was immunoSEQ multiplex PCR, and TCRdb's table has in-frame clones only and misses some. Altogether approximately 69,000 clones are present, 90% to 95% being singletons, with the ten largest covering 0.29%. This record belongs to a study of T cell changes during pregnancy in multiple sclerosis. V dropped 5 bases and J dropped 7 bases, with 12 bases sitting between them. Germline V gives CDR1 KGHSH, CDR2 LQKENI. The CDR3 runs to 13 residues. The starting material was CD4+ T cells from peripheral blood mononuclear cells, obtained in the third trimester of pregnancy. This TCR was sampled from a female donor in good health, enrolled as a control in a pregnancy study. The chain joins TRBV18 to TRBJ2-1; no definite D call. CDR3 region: CASSVQSDNEQFF. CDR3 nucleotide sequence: TGTGCCAGCTCAGTACAGTCCGATAATGAGCAGTTCTTC. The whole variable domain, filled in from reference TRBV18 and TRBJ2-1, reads NAGVMQNPRHLVRRRGQEARLRCSPMKGHSHVYWYRQLPEEGLKFMVYLQKENIIDESGMPKERFSAEFPKEGPSILRIQQVVRGDSAAYFCASSVQSDNEQFFGPGTRLTVL.